The present entry profiles one T cell receptor beta chain with its context. The assay was immunoSEQ multiplex PCR, and TCRdb's table has in-frame clones only and misses some. The sample has around 13,000 clones; around four fifths are singletons. The data stem from a study of technical replicates of blood from a handful of donors. The CDR3 is 14 amino acids. V was pared by 7 bases and J by 6 bases, with 11 bases of the junction left unmatched. Germline V gene sequence: CDR1 LNHDA, CDR2 SQIVND (reference sequence). The sequence came from a human donor in good health. Sequenced material: PBMCs. The chain links TRBV19 to TRBJ1-2; 7 bases agree with TRBD1. The CDR3 coding sequence is TGTGCCAGTACGTTAGGGACAGTGACAGATGGCTACACCTTC. Protein: CASTLGTVTDGYTF.